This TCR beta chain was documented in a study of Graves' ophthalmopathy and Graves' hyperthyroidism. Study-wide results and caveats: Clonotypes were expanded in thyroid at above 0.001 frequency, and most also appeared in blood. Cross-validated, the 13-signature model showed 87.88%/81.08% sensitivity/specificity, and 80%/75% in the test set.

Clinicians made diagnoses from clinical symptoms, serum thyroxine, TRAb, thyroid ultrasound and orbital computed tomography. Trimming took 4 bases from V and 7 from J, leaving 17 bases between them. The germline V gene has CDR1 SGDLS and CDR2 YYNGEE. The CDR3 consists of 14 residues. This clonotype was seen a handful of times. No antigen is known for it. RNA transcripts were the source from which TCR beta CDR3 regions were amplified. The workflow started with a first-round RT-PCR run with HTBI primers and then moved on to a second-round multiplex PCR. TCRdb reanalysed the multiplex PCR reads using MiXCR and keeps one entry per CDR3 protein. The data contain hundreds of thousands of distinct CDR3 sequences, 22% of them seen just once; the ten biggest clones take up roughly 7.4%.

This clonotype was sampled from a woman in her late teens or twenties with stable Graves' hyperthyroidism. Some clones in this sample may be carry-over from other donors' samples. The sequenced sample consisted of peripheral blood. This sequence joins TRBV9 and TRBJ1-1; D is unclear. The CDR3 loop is CASSPVVPSIEAFF. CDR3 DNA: TGTGCCAGCAGCCCAGTAGTCCCGAGCATTGAAGCTTTCTTT. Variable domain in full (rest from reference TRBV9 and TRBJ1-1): DSGVTQTPKHLITATGQRVTLRCSPRSGDLSVYWYQQSLDQGLQFLIQYYNGEERAKGNILERFSAQQFPDLHSELNLSSLELGDSALYFCASSPVVPSIEAFFGQGTRLTVV.